The rows below give T cell receptor beta chains drawn from one sample of a study of cytomegalovirus exposure and HLA in healthy donors. Assay used: immunoSEQ multiplex PCR; TCRdb lists only in-frame clones, some missing. The repertoire holds approximately 70,000 clones, with approximately 94% as singletons. Sequencing was done on a sample of PBMCs. The receptors here all came from a woman aged 18-29 years in good health and CMV-seronegative. Each CDR3 is given with its conserved first and last residue. Each record gives: CDR3 DNA, CDR3 protein, clone size, J gene, D gene, V gene. D genes are given only for firm matches. Clone size appears in some rows only: once, few, many, or a class for an expanded clone.

CDR3 DNA: TGTGCCAGCAGCCCCCCGGGACTTGGTAGCCTCTCTGGAAACACCATATATTTT
CDR3 protein: CASSPPGLGSLSGNTIYF
clone size: -
J gene: TRBJ1-3
D gene: -
V gene: TRBV7-9

CDR3 DNA: TGTGCCAGCCGGAAGGAGGGGTTTGGACAGCCCCAGCATTTT
CDR3 protein: CASRKEGFGQPQHF
clone size: -
J gene: TRBJ1-5
D gene: -
V gene: TRBV2

CDR3 DNA: TGTGCCAGCAGCCCCCTGTTCCGCACCGGGACAATAAGCAATCAGCCCCAGCATTTT
CDR3 protein: CASSPLFRTGTISNQPQHF
clone size: -
J gene: TRBJ1-5
D gene: -
V gene: TRBV7-8

CDR3 DNA: TGTGCCAGCAGCTTGAAGGGGGCCCACACCGGGGAGCTGTTTTTT
CDR3 protein: CASSLKGAHTGELFF
clone size: -
J gene: TRBJ2-2
D gene: TRBD1
V gene: TRBV5-5

CDR3 DNA: TGTGCCAGCAGTGGGAGTGCCTTATTCTCTGGGGCCAACGTCCTGACTTTC
CDR3 protein: CASSGSALFSGANVLTF
clone size: -
J gene: TRBJ2-6
D gene: -
V gene: TRBV6-1

CDR3 DNA: TGTGCCAGCAGTCGACAGGGCTACCGGAGCACTGAAGCTTTCTTT
CDR3 protein: CASSRQGYRSTEAFF
clone size: -
J gene: TRBJ1-1
D gene: TRBD1
V gene: TRBV25-1

CDR3 DNA: TGTGCCAGCAGCCGCACCCCGGGACAGAACACCGGGGAGCTGTTTTTT
CDR3 protein: CASSRTPGQNTGELFF
clone size: -
J gene: TRBJ2-2
D gene: -
V gene: TRBV5-5

CDR3 DNA: TGCGCCAGCAGCCAGGACGACAGGGTACGAAAGCCCCAGCATTTT
CDR3 protein: CASSQDDRVRKPQHF
clone size: -
J gene: TRBJ1-5
D gene: TRBD1
V gene: TRBV4-3

CDR3 DNA: TGTGCCAGCAGTGACGGACTCGGGGGGGCAGATACGCAGTATTTT
CDR3 protein: CASSDGLGGADTQYF
clone size: -
J gene: TRBJ2-3
D gene: TRBD2
V gene: TRBV6-4

CDR3 DNA: TGTGCCAGCAGCTCGTACAAATACGAGCAGTACTTC
CDR3 protein: CASSSYKYEQYF
clone size: few
J gene: TRBJ2-7
D gene: -
V gene: TRBV7-6

CDR3 DNA: TGTGCCAGCAGTCCCCCCAGGGGGCCGAATTCACCCCTCCACTTT
CDR3 protein: CASSPPRGPNSPLHF
clone size: -
J gene: TRBJ1-6
D gene: TRBD1
V gene: TRBV6-5

CDR3 DNA: TGTGCCAGCAGCTTGGCCCAGGTGGGCTCCTACGAGCAGTACTTC
CDR3 protein: CASSLAQVGSYEQYF
clone size: -
J gene: TRBJ2-7
D gene: -
V gene: TRBV5-8

CDR3 DNA: TGTGCCAGTAGTACAAGACAGGGGGCTGGCACTGAAGCTTTCTTT
CDR3 protein: CASSTRQGAGTEAFF
clone size: -
J gene: TRBJ1-1
D gene: TRBD1
V gene: TRBV19

CDR3 DNA: TGTGCCAGCTCACCAATCTCAGGGGGCGAGGAGACCCAGTACTTC
CDR3 protein: CASSPISGGEETQYF
clone size: once
J gene: TRBJ2-5
D gene: TRBD1
V gene: TRBV18

CDR3 DNA: TGTGCCAGCAGCAGCAGGTCGAACACTGAAGCTTTCTTT
CDR3 protein: CASSSRSNTEAFF
clone size: -
J gene: TRBJ1-1
D gene: -
V gene: TRBV5-4

CDR3 DNA: TGTGCCAGCAGCCAAGGGGCTAGCGGCCCCTGGAATGAGCAGTTCTTC
CDR3 protein: CASSQGASGPWNEQFF
clone size: -
J gene: TRBJ2-1
D gene: TRBD2
V gene: TRBV7-9

CDR3 DNA: TGTGCCAGCAGCTTAGAGGCAGGGCCCCACTATAATTCACCCCTCCACTTT
CDR3 protein: CASSLEAGPHYNSPLHF
clone size: -
J gene: TRBJ1-6
D gene: -
V gene: TRBV7-8

CDR3 DNA: TGTGCCAGCAGATCAGCGGGGGCCAAGCTAAATACGCAGTATTTT
CDR3 protein: CASRSAGAKLNTQYF
clone size: -
J gene: TRBJ2-3
D gene: TRBD2
V gene: TRBV5-4

CDR3 DNA: TGTGCCAGCTCACCACTCGCGTTAGCGGGGGACACAGATACGCAGTATTTT
CDR3 protein: CASSPLALAGDTDTQYF
clone size: -
J gene: TRBJ2-3
D gene: TRBD2
V gene: TRBV18

CDR3 DNA: TGTGCCAGCAAAAACGGTGCTGAAGCTTTCTTT
CDR3 protein: CASKNGAEAFF
clone size: -
J gene: TRBJ1-1
D gene: -
V gene: TRBV6-1

CDR3 DNA: TGCGCCAGCAGCTTGGAGGCAGGGTCCAATTCACCCCTCCACTTT
CDR3 protein: CASSLEAGSNSPLHF
clone size: -
J gene: TRBJ1-6
D gene: -
V gene: TRBV5-1

CDR3 DNA: TGTGCCAGCAGCTCTGAGTTTACTAATGAAAAACTGTTTTTT
CDR3 protein: CASSSEFTNEKLFF
clone size: -
J gene: TRBJ1-4
D gene: -
V gene: TRBV7-6

CDR3 DNA: TGTGCCAGCAGCTACCGACAGACTTGGGCCTTATCCTACGAGCAGTACTTC
CDR3 protein: CASSYRQTWALSYEQYF
clone size: few
J gene: TRBJ2-7
D gene: -
V gene: TRBV28

CDR3 DNA: TGTGCCAGCAGCGTGGAGCCTCTTCGGGGCAATGAGCAGTTCTTC
CDR3 protein: CASSVEPLRGNEQFF
clone size: -
J gene: TRBJ2-1
D gene: -
V gene: TRBV9

CDR3 DNA: TGTGCCAGCAGTGACACGGCAGGGGGCCACGAGCAGTACTTC
CDR3 protein: CASSDTAGGHEQYF
clone size: -
J gene: TRBJ2-7
D gene: TRBD1
V gene: TRBV28